The 16 T cell receptor beta chains reported below all come from one sample, sequenced in a study of T cells in Graves' hyperthyroidism and ophthalmopathy. Researchers took RNA transcripts and amplified the TCR beta CDR3 regions from them. First-round RT-PCR with HTBI primers amplified the TCR CDR3 region. A single record per CDR3 protein comes from TCRdb applying MiXCR to the multiplex PCR reads. The data contain roughly 500,000 distinct CDR3 sequences, approximately 23% of them seen just once; the ten biggest clones take up approximately 54%. The sample consisted of blood. The receptors were gathered from a woman in her 70s with Graves' ophthalmopathy.

V gene TRBV20-1 combines with J gene TRBJ1-6; possible D gene TRBD1, 6 bases. The germline V gene encodes CDR1 DFQATT and CDR2 SNEGSKA (reference sequence). The CDR3 length is 16 residues. V was cut by 0 bases and J by 5 bases, with 14 bases left in between. The CDR3 sequence: CSARDGRGLDNSPLHF. CDR3 DNA sequence: TGCAGTGCTAGAGATGGCCGGGGGCTTGATAATTCACCCCTCCACTTT.

This clonotype was picked up many times. J is TRBJ2-5 and V is TRBV27; 9 positions match TRBD1. The CDR3 covers 13 residues. Trimming at V came to 4 bases and at J to 7 bases, leaving 4 bases not matched to a gene. Germline CDR1 MNHEY, CDR2 SMNVEV (reference sequence). The CDR3 spells CASSSPDRGTQYF. The DNA for the CDR3 is TGTGCCAGCAGTTCCCCGGACAGGGGGACCCAGTACTTC.

The table lists this clonotype with many counts. V usage is TRBV12-3 or TRBV12-4 and J usage is TRBJ1-1; 7 bases agree with TRBD1. J lost 6 bases, V lost 0 bases, and 1 base had no gene match. This CDR3 spans 13 amino acids. The CDR3 region has the DNA TGTGCCAGCAGTTTAGCACAGGGGTCTGAAGCTTTCTTT. Residues: CASSLAQGSEAFF.

This chain links TRBV4-1 with TRBJ2-3; 7 nucleotides match TRBD2. The CDR3 sequence is 18 residues long. Germline V lookup: CDR1 MGHRA, CDR2 YSYEKL. The V and J ends lost 2 bases and 6 bases, in that order; junction bases with no gene match: 17. CDR3 nucleotide sequence: TGCGCCAGCAGCCAACGGTTGATTAGTGGGAGGGCCCCGGATACGCAGTATTTT. It codes for CASSQRLISGRAPDTQYF.

This clonotype was counted ten times or more. This chain uses TRBV28 with TRBJ2-7; possible D gene TRBD1, 6 bases. The CDR3 is made up of 13 amino acids. V dropped 6 bases and J dropped 5 bases, with 14 bases sitting between them. In germline, CDR1 is MDHEN, CDR2 SYDVKM. The DNA of the CDR3 is TGTGCCAGCAGGGGGGCAGGGTCCCACGAGCAGTACTTC. It encodes CASRGAGSHEQYF.

This clonotype occurred many times. The J gene is TRBJ2-1, the V gene TRBV11-3; D might be TRBD2 (5 bases). V was pared by 4 bases and J by 6 bases, with 13 bases between. Germline V gene data show CDR1 as SGHNT and CDR2 as YENEEA. The CDR3 is made up of 14 amino acids. The CDR3 protein is CASSSRDSPNEQFF. The CDR3 nucleotides read TGTGCCAGCAGCTCCCGGGATTCACCCAATGAGCAGTTCTTC.

The chain employs TRBV2 and TRBJ1-5, with D perhaps TRBD1 (5 bases). Trimming took off 7 bases at V and 9 bases at J, with 13 bases between the two ends. Germline V gives CDR1 SNHLY, CDR2 FYNNEI. This CDR3 is 12 amino acids long. This CDR3 reads CASTRSQGPQHF. Here the CDR3 DNA reads TGTGCCAGCACCAGAAGTCAGGGGCCCCAGCATTTT.

This clonotype was observed at least ten times. This chain links TRBV28 with TRBJ1-1, with no clear D. Deletions cut 8 bases from V and 5 bases from J, with 18 bases between. The CDR3 has 14 residues. The germline gives CDR1 MDHEN, CDR2 SYDVKM. This CDR3 reads CASVQLPGGTEAFF. The CDR3 nucleotides are TGTGCCAGCGTCCAACTCCCGGGCGGGACTGAAGCTTTCTTT.

This clonotype was counted many times. The V gene is TRBV27, the J gene TRBJ2-7; 9 nucleotides align to TRBD1. Germline-derived CDR1 and CDR2 are MNHEY and SMNVEV (reference sequence). This CDR3 has 13 residues. The trim removed 7 bases at V and 2 bases at J, leaving 3 bases unmatched. For the CDR3, the DNA is TGTGCCAGCAAGAGGACAGGGGCCTACGAGCAGTACTTC. Amino acids: CASKRTGAYEQYF.

The genes are TRBV5-1 and TRBJ2-5, with 7 bases lining up with TRBD2. Germline CDR1 and CDR2: SGHRS and YFSETQ. The CDR3 totals 18 residues. V was clipped by 4 bases and J by 1 base; unmatched bases: 16. CDR3 amino acids: CASSPQPRGGGSQETQYF. DNA of the CDR3: TGCGCCAGCAGCCCTCAACCCCGTGGGGGGGGGTCCCAAGAGACCCAGTACTTC.

The chain recombines TRBV19 with TRBJ1-5, with a tentative D call TRBD1 (5 bases). V was cut by 6 bases and J by 1 base, with 13 bases left in between. CDR3 length: 15 amino acids. The germline gives CDR1 LNHDA, CDR2 SQIVND (reference sequence). The DNA of the CDR3 is TGTGCCAGTAGAACGGGCGGGGGAAGCAATCAGCCCCAGCATTTT. Translated, it gives CASRTGGGSNQPQHF.

This clonotype occurred a few times. This rearrangement joins TRBV24-1 to TRBJ2-1; D gene ambiguous. The CDR3 extends over 12 amino acids. The V end was cut by 4 bases, the J end by 7 bases, with 7 bases between. Looked up from germline, CDR1 is KGHDR and CDR2 is SFDVKD. The CDR3 coding sequence is TGTGCCACCAGTGAGGATGGGAATGAGCAGTTCTTC. Protein sequence: CATSEDGNEQFF.

There are a few counts of this clonotype. This chain joins TRBV18 and TRBJ1-5, with 8 bases that match TRBD1. The trim removed 4 bases at V and 3 bases at J, leaving 2 bases unmatched. The CDR3 runs 14 residues. CDR1 and CDR2 (germline): KGHSH, LQKENI. The CDR3 DNA reads TGTGCCAGCTCACTACAGGGGGTCAATCAGCCCCAGCATTTT. This sequence encodes CASSLQGVNQPQHF.

This chain uses TRBV12-3 or TRBV12-4 with TRBJ1-1; D is perhaps TRBD1 (6 bases). V was cut by 5 bases and J by 6 bases, with 16 bases left in between. The CDR3 is made up of 14 amino acids. CDR3 in DNA: TGTGCCAGCAGTGAATCGGGGGGGCACGCTGAAGCTTTCTTT. Translated, it gives CASSESGGHAEAFF.

This clonotype was observed many times. V gene TRBV6-5 combines with J gene TRBJ2-2; 8 positions agree with TRBD2. Germline CDR1 is MNHEY and CDR2 is SVGAGI. V was clipped by 0 bases and J by 7 bases; unmatched bases: 10. The CDR3 has 17 amino acids. The CDR3 protein is CASSYSPGLARGGELFF. CDR3 bases: TGTGCCAGCAGTTACTCGCCAGGACTAGCTCGGGGCGGGGAGCTGTTTTTT.

This clonotype was observed once. The chain has TRBV19 and TRBJ1-5; tentative D call: TRBD1 (5 bases). This CDR3 is 12 amino acids long. Germline CDR1 is LNHDA and CDR2 is SQIVND (reference sequence). V was pared by 0 bases and J by 11 bases, with 8 bases between. CDR3 DNA sequence: TGTGCCAGTAGTATAGATCAAGGGGCCCAGCATTTT. Protein: CASSIDQGAQHF.